Presented here are 11 T cell receptor beta chains from one specimen sequenced in a study of cytomegalovirus exposure and HLA in healthy donors. Vbeta (60) and Jbeta (13) primers were used in the PCR. Assay: immunoSEQ multiplex PCR; the TCRdb copy retains only in-frame clones and omits some. The sample consists of 170,000 or so clones, 70% to 85% of them appearing once. The sample comprised PBMCs. These receptors originate from a man younger than 35 in good health and CMV-seronegative.

The chain combines TRBV9 with TRBJ2-7; 7 bases match TRBD1. Germline assignment: CDR1 SGDLS and CDR2 YYNGEE. Trimming took 3 bases from V and 0 from J; bases not matched to a gene: 6. This CDR3 spans 15 amino acids. Written as DNA, the CDR3 is TGTGCCAGCAGCGAGGGGGCTAGCACCTCCTACGAGCAGTACTTC. This translates into CASSEGASTSYEQYF. Together with reference TRBV9 and TRBJ2-7, the CDR3 gives the full variable domain: DSGVTQTPKHLITATGQRVTLRCSPRSGDLSVYWYQQSLDQGLQFLIQYYNGEERAKGNILERFSAQQFPDLHSELNLSSLELGDSALYFCASSEGASTSYEQYFGPGTRLTVT.

This chain connects TRBV9 to TRBJ2-6, with a tentative D call TRBD2 (7 bases). Germline assignment: CDR1 SGDLS and CDR2 YYNGEE. The V and J ends lost 0 bases and 4 bases respectively, with 17 bases between them. The CDR3 consists of 18 residues. The CDR3 DNA follows: TGTGCCAGCAGCGTAGAGGGGGGGTGGGGGCCCGGGGCCAACGTCCTGACTTTC. Its translation is CASSVEGGWGPGANVLTF.

V usage is TRBV7-9 and J usage is TRBJ1-3; D possibly corresponds to TRBD1 (6 bases). Germline V gene sequence: CDR1 SEHNR, CDR2 FQNEAQ (reference sequence). The CDR3 totals 16 residues. The V end lost 1 base, the J end lost 0 bases, and 10 bases lay between the germline ends. CDR3 region: CASSLVLDSSGNTIYF. The CDR3 coding sequence is TGTGCCAGCAGCTTAGTCCTGGACAGCTCTGGAAACACCATATATTTT.

This chain links TRBV2 with TRBJ2-7; tentative D call: TRBD1 (5 bases). The CDR3 is made up of 14 amino acids. The germline V gene has CDR1 SNHLY and CDR2 FYNNEI. V shed 4 bases and J shed 5 bases, with 15 bases lying between them. The CDR3 region has the DNA TGTGCCAGCAGTGTACTGGGGCTAGTAGACGAGCAGTACTTC. Encoded protein: CASSVLGLVDEQYF.

The chain carries TRBV28 and TRBJ2-7; tentative D call: TRBD2 (6 bases). The germline V and J ends were trimmed by 5 bases and 2 bases, with 13 bases remaining between them. CDR3 length equals 14 residues. Looked up from germline, CDR1 is MDHEN and CDR2 is SYDVKM. The CDR3 nucleotides read TGTGCCAGCAGTCAACCGGGACTTACCTACGAGCAGTACTTC. Encoded protein: CASSQPGLTYEQYF.

Only a few counts were recorded for this clone. The same CDR3 can be traced to other DNA sequences in this sample. The chain uses TRBV5-1 and TRBJ1-4, with D possibly being TRBD1 (6 bases). The CDR3 has 15 residues. Germline assignment: CDR1 SGHRS and CDR2 YFSETQ. Between the trimmed V and J ends, which lost 0 bases and 0 bases, there was a span of 6 bases. The DNA for the CDR3 is TGCGCCAGCAGCTTGGCAGGGGCAACTAATGAAAAACTGTTTTTT. Amino acids: CASSLAGATNEKLFF.

This chain connects TRBV19 to TRBJ2-1; no reliable D call. This CDR3 region has 14 residues. CDR1 and CDR2 from the germline V gene are LNHDA and SQIVND (reference sequence). The V gene lost 2 bases and the J gene lost 5 bases, with 10 bases spanning the gap. The CDR3 nucleotides read TGTGCCAGTAGTATACTCGGTGCGAACAATGAGCAGTTCTTC. Amino acid sequence: CASSILGANNEQFF.

This chain links TRBV7-2 with TRBJ2-6; D unclear. Germline V CDR1 and CDR2: SGHTA, FQGNSA. The CDR3 spans 13 residues. Trimming stripped 8 bases from V and 4 bases from J, with 9 bases between. The CDR3 is CASEELGANVLTF. The CDR3, as DNA: TGTGCCAGCGAAGAGCTCGGGGCCAACGTCCTGACTTTC.

This chain connects TRBV30 to TRBJ1-5; TRBD1 might be the D (5 bases). CDR3 length equals 16 residues. The germline CDR1 and CDR2 sequences are GTSNPN and SVGIG (reference sequence). Between the trimmed V and J ends, which lost 2 bases and 7 bases, there was a span of 21 bases. The CDR3 loop reads CAWSLGSIGQGQPQHF. The DNA of the CDR3 is TGTGCCTGGAGTTTGGGGTCCATCGGGCAGGGACAGCCCCAGCATTTT.

V gene TRBV27 combines with J gene TRBJ1-6; 8 bases fit TRBD1. Germline V gene data show CDR1 as MNHEY and CDR2 as SMNVEV (reference sequence). The V gene end was trimmed by 3 bases and the J gene end by 3 bases; junction bases not matched to a gene: 4. The CDR3 has 16 residues. As DNA, the CDR3 is TGTGCCAGCAGTTTTGGAACAGGGGGCTATAATTCACCCCTCCACTTT. It encodes CASSFGTGGYNSPLHF.

The gene calls are TRBV9 and TRBJ1-5, with 11 nucleotides matching TRBD1. The CDR3 has 15 amino acids. V lost 2 bases to trimming and J lost 7 bases; unmatched junction nucleotides: 5. Per the germline V gene, CDR1 is SGDLS and CDR2 is YYNGEE. CDR3 loop: CASSVGQGGGQPQHF. The CDR3 DNA reads TGTGCCAGCAGCGTGGGACAGGGGGGGGGACAGCCCCAGCATTTT.